This entry describes one T cell receptor beta chain. Its antigen is not known. Measured with immunoSEQ multiplex PCR; TCRdb has only the in-frame clones, and not every one. The sample contains 20,000 to 25,000 clones, less than 85% of which appear only once. The CDR3 is made up of 13 amino acids. CDR1 is MNHEY, CDR2 SVGAGI, per germline. The V end lost 2 bases, the J end lost 6 bases, and 7 bases lay between the germline ends. These data come from a study of lymphopenia after photon versus proton radiotherapy. General observations from the study: Oligoclonal CD8+ Temra expansion after nadir drove photon patients' diversity drop.

This TCR came from a man aged 60 to 75 with pancreatic cancer. The chain is built from TRBV6-5 and TRBJ1-4, with D unresolved. The sample here was peripheral blood, taken from a patient treated with photon-based radiotherapy. The CDR3, as DNA: TGTGCCAGCAGTTACGGGCCAGATGAAAAACTGTTTTTT. It codes for CASSYGPDEKLFF.